This TCR beta chain was documented in a study of blood T cell repertoires in COVID-19. Study as a whole: COVID-19 samples, acute and convalescent, were from the United States, Italy and Spain. T cells, B-cell-depleted T cells, or PBMCs supplied cDNA or gDNA.

The germline gives CDR1 LGHNA, CDR2 YNFKEQ. The CDR3 length is 20 residues. Trimming at V came to 0 bases and at J to 2 bases, leaving 13 bases not matched to a gene. Study processing details: It was from reference gene primer amplification that nucleated cell counts were estimated. Produced via immunoSEQ multiplex PCR; TCRdb's table is partial and in-frame only. V and J calls and clone size are copied from that table; D and trimming were computed from the DNA. The data show 350,000 to 450,000 clones, 85% seen once. The material sequenced was peripheral blood. The origin of this receptor is a young woman with acute or convalescent COVID-19. J is TRBJ2-4 and V is TRBV4-2; 10 bases line up with TRBD2. CDR3 in amino acids: CASSQDVLAGAFVSKNIQYF. DNA for the CDR3: TGTGCCAGCAGCCAAGATGTGCTAGCGGGAGCTTTTGTCTCCAAAAACATTCAGTACTTC.